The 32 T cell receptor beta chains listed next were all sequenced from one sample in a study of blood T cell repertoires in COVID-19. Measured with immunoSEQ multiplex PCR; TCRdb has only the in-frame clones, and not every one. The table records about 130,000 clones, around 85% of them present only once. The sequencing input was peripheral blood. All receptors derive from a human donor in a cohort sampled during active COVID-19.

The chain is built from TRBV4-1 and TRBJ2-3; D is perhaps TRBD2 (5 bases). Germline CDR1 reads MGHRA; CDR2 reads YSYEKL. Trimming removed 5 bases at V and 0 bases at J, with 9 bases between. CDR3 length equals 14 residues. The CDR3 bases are TGCGCCAGCAGCGGAAGAGGGAGCACAGATACGCAGTATTTT. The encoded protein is CASSGRGSTDTQYF.

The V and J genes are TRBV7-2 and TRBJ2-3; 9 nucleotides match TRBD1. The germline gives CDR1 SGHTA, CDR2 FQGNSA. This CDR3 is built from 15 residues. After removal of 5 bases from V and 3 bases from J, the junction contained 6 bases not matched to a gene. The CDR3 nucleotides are TGTGCCAGCAGCCCGGACAGGGGAAAGACAGATACGCAGTATTTT. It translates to CASSPDRGKTDTQYF. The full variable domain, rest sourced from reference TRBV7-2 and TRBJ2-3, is GAGVSQSPSNKVTEKGKDVELRCDPISGHTALYWYRQSLGQGLEFLIYFQGNSAPDKSGLPSDRFSAERTGGSVSTLTIQRTQQEDSAVYLCASSPDRGKTDTQYFGPGTRLTVL.

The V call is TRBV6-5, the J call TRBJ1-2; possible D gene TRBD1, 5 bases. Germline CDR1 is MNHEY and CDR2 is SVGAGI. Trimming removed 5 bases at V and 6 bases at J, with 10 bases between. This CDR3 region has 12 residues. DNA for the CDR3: TGTGCCAGCAGTATTCAGGGCCATGGCTACACCTTC. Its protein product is CASSIQGHGYTF.

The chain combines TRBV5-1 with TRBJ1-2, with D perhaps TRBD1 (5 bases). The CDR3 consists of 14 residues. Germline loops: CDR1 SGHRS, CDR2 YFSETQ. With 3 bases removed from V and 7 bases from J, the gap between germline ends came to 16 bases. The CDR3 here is CASSSREDLLGYTF. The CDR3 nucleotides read TGCGCCAGCAGCTCCAGGGAAGACCTACTTGGCTACACCTTC.

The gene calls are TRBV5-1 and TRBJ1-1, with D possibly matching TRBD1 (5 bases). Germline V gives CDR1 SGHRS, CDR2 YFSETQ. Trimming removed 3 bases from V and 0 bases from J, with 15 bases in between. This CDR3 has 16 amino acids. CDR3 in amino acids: CASSYARTRMNTEAFF. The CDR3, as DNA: TGCGCCAGCAGCTACGCCCGGACACGGATGAACACTGAAGCTTTCTTT.

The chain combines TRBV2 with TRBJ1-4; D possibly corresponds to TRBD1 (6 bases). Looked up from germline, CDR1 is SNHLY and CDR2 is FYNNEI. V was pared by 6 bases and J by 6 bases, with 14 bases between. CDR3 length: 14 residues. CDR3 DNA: TGTGCCAGCAGCTCGGGACAAAGGGATGAAAAACTGTTTTTT. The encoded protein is CASSSGQRDEKLFF.

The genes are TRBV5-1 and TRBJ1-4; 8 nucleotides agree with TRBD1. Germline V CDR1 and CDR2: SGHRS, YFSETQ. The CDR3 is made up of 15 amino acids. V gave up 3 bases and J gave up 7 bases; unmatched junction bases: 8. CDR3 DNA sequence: TGCGCCAGCAGCTCCGGACAGGGCCTTGGTGAAAAACTGTTTTTT. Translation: CASSSGQGLGEKLFF.

The CDR3 here is CASSGLAEGSDEQFF. CDR3 DNA sequence: TGTGCCAGCAGTGGACTAGCGGAGGGCAGCGATGAGCAGTTCTTC. The chain uses TRBV2 and TRBJ2-1, with TRBD2 matching 9 bases. The CDR3 length is 15 residues. J was trimmed by 8 bases and V by 4 bases; bases with no gene match: 9. Germline loops: CDR1 SNHLY, CDR2 FYNNEI.

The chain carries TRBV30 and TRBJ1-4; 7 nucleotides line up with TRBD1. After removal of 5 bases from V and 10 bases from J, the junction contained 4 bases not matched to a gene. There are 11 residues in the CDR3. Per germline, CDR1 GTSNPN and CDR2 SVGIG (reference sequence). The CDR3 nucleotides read TGTGCCTGGGGGCAGGGGGGAAAACTGTTTTTT. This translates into CAWGQGGKLFF.

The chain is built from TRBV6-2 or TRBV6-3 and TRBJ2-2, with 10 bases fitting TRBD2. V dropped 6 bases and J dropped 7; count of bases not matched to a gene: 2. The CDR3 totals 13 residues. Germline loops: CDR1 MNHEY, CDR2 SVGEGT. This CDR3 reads CASSPSGSGELFF. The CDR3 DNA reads TGTGCCAGCAGCCCTAGCGGGAGCGGGGAGCTGTTTTTT.

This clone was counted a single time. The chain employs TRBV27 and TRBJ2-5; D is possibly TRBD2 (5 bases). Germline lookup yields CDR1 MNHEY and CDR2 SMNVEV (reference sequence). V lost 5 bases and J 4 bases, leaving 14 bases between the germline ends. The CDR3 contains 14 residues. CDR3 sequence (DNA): TGTGCCAGCAGTAACACTAGGGCTCGAGAGACCCAGTACTTC. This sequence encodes CASSNTRARETQYF.

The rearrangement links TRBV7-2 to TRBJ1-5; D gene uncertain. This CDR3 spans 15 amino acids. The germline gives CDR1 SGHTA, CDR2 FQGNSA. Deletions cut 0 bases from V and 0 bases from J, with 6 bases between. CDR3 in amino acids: CASSLAVYSNQPQHF. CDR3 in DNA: TGTGCCAGCAGCTTAGCTGTATATAGCAATCAGCCCCAGCATTTT.

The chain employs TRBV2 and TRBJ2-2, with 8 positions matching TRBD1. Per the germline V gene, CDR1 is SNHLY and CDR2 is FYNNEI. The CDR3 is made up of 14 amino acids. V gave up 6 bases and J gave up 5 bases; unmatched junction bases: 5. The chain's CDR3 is CASSLRGLTGELFF. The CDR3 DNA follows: TGTGCCAGCAGCCTCAGGGGGCTGACCGGGGAGCTGTTTTTT.

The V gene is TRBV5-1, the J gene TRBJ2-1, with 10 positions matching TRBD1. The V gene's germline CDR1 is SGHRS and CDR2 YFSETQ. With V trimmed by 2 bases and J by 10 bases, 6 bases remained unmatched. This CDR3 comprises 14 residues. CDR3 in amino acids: CASSFPGQGFEQFF. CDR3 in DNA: TGCGCCAGCAGCTTTCCGGGACAGGGGTTCGAGCAGTTCTTC.

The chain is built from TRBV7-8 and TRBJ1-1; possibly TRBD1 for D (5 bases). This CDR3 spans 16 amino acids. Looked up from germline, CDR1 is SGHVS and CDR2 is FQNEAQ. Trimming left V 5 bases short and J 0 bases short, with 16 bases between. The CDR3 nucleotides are TGTGCCAGCAGCACGAGAGGGGAGGGAATGAACACTGAAGCTTTCTTT. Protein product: CASSTRGEGMNTEAFF.

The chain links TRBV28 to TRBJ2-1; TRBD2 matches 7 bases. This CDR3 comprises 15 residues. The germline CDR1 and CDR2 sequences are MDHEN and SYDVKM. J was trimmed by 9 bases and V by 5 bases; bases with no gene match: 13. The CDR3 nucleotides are TGTGCCAGCAGTCCGGGTCTTCGGGGGGATAGTGAGCAGTTCTTC. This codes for CASSPGLRGDSEQFF.

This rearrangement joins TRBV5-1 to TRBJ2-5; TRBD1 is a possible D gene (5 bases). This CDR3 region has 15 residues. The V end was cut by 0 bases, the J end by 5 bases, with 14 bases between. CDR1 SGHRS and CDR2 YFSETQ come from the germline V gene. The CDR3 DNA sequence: TGCGCCAGCAGCTTGGGTAGGACATTGGAGGAGACCCAGTACTTC. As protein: CASSLGRTLEETQYF. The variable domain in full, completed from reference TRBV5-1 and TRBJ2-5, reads KAGVTQTPRYLIKTRGQQVTLSCSPISGHRSVSWYQQTPGQGLQFLFEYFSETQRNKGNFPGRFSGRQFSNSRSEMNVSTLELGDSALYLCASSLGRTLEETQYFGPGTRLLVL.

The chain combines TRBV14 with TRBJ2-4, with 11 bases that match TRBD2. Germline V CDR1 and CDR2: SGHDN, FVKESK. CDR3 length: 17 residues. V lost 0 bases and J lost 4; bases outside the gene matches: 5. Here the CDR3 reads CASSQDHLAGGKNIQYF. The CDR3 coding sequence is TGTGCCAGCAGCCAAGATCATCTAGCGGGGGGTAAAAACATTCAGTACTTC. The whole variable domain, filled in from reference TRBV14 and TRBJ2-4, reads EAGVTQFPSHSVIEKGQTVTLRCDPISGHDNLYWYRRVMGKEIKFLLHFVKESKQDESGMPNNRFLAERTGGTYSTLKVQPAELEDSGVYFCASSQDHLAGGKNIQYFGAGTRLSVL.

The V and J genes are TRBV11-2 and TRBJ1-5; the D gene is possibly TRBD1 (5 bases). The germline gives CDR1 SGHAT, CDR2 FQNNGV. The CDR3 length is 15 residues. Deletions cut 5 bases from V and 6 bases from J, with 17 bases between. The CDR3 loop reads CASSTLGTGIQPQHF. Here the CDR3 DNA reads TGTGCCAGCAGCACCTTAGGAACAGGCATTCAGCCCCAGCATTTT.

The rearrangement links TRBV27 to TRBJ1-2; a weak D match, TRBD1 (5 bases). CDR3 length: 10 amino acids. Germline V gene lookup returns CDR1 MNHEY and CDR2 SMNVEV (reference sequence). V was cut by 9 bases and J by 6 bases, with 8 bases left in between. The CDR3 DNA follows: TGTGCCAGAACAGGTAATGGCTACACCTTC. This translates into CARTGNGYTF.

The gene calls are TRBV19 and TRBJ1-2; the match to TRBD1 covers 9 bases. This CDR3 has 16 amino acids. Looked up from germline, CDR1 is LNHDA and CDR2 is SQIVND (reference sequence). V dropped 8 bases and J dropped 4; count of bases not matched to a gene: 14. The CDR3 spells CASLDRGTLPSYGYTF. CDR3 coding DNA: TGTGCCAGTTTAGACAGGGGGACCCTTCCCTCCTATGGCTACACCTTC.

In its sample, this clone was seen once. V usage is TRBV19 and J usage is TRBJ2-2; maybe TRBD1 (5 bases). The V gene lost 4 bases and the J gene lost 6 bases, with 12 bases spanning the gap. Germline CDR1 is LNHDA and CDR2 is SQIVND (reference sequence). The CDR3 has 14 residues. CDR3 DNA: TGTGCCAGTAGTACAGGGTTTCAATCCGGGGAGCTGTTTTTT. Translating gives CASSTGFQSGELFF.

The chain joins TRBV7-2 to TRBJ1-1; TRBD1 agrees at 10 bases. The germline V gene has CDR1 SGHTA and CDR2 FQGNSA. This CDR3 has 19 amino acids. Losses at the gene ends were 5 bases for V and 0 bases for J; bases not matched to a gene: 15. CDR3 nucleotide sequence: TGTGCCAGCAGCCTGACCTTAACCGGGACAGGGGTATTGAACACTGAAGCTTTCTTT. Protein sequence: CASSLTLTGTGVLNTEAFF.

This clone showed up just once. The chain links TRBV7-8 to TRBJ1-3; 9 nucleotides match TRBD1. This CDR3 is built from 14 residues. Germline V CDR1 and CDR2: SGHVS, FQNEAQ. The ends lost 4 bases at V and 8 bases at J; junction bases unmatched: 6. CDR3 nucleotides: TGTGCCAGCAGCTCCCTGACAGGGGGGTACACCATATATTTT. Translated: CASSSLTGGYTIYF.

The CDR3 protein is CASSQVATPSYEQYF. Written as DNA, the CDR3 is TGTGCCAGCAGCCAAGTTGCCACACCTTCCTACGAGCAGTACTTC. The rearrangement links TRBV3-1 (or the pseudogene TRBV3-2) to TRBJ2-7; D call uncertain. The CDR3 loop spans 15 amino acids. V was cut by 1 base and J by 1 base, with 11 bases left in between. Germline V gene data show CDR1 as LGHDT and CDR2 as YNNKEL (reference sequence).

CDR3 amino acids: CASNREAYEQYF. DNA for the CDR3: TGTGCCAGCAACCGGGAGGCCTACGAGCAGTACTTC. This chain uses TRBV2 with TRBJ2-7, with 7 nucleotides matching TRBD2. The CDR3 runs 12 residues. V shed 7 bases, J shed 2 bases, and the junction held 2 bases outside the gene matches. Germline V gene data show CDR1 as SNHLY and CDR2 as FYNNEI.

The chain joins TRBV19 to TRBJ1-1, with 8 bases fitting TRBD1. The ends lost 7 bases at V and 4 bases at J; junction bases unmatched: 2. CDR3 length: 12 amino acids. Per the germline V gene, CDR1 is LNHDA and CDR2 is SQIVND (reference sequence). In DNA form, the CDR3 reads TGTGCCAGTATCGGACAGGGCACTGAAGCTTTCTTT. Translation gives CASIGQGTEAFF.

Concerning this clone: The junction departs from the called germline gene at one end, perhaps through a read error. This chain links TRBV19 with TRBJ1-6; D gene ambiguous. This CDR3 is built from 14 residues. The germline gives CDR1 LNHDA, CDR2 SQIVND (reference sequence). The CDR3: CASRPRSFNSPLHF. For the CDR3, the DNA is TGTGCCAGTAGACCACGGTCCTTTAATTCACCCCTCCACTTT. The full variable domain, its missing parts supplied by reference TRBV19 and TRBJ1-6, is DGGITQSPKYLFRKEGQNVTLSCEQNLNHDAMYWYRQDPGQGLRLIYYSQIVNDFQKGDIAEGYSVSREKKESFPLTVTSAQKNPTAFYLCASRPRSFNSPLHFGNGTRLTVT.

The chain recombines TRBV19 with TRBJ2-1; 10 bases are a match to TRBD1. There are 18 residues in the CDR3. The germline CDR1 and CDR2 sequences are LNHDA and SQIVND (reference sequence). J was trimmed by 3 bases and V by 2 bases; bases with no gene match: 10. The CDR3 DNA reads TGTGCCAGTAGTATAAAGGGTGGGGACAGGGGTTACTACAATGAGCAGTTCTTC. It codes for CASSIKGGDRGYYNEQFF.

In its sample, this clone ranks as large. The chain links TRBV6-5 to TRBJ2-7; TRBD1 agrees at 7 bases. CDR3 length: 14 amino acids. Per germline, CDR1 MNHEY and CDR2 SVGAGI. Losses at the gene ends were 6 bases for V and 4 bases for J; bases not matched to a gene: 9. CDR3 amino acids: CASSVTQGDYEQYV. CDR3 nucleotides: TGTGCCAGCAGCGTAACCCAGGGGGATTACGAGCAGTACGTC.

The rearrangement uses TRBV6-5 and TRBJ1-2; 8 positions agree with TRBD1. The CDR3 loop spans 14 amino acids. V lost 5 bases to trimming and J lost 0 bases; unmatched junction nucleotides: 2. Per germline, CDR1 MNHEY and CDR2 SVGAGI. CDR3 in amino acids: CASSRDRTNYGYTF. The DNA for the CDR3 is TGTGCCAGCAGTCGGGACAGGACTAACTATGGCTACACCTTC.

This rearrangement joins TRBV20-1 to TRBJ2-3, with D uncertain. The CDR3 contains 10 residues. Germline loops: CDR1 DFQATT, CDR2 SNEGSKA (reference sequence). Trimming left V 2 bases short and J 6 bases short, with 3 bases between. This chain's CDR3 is CSARLDTQYF. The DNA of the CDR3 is TGCAGTGCTAGACTGGATACGCAGTATTTT.